A selection of T cell receptor beta chains follows, all from one sample in a study of OX40 agonist ivuxolimab in advanced cancers. Libraries were prepared by immunoSEQ multiplex PCR; TCRdb keeps only in-frame clonotypes and omits some of them. This sample has some 44,000 clones, with approximately 83% found just once. Source: CD4+ or CD8+ T cells sorted from blood, taken in a trial of the OX40 agonist ivuxolimab. These receptors originate from an adult with an advanced solid tumor such as melanoma, head and neck, liver or kidney cancer. Both conserved end residues are part of each CDR3.

v_call: TRBV28; j_call: TRBJ2-1; cdr3_aa: CASSSGFSYNEQFF
v_call: TRBV23-1; j_call: TRBJ2-1; cdr3_aa: CASSQWGSSYNEQFF
v_call: TRBV29-1; j_call: TRBJ2-1; cdr3_aa: CSVRGLAHEQFF
v_call: TRBV7-2; j_call: TRBJ1-6; cdr3_aa: CASRRIPSPLHF
v_call: TRBV30; j_call: TRBJ1-5; cdr3_aa: CAWSADRMNQPQHF
v_call: TRBV29-1; j_call: TRBJ2-2; cdr3_aa: CSTRHVTGELFF
v_call: TRBV5-4; j_call: TRBJ2-3; cdr3_aa: CASSSKTGASDTQYF
v_call: TRBV18; j_call: TRBJ2-5; cdr3_aa: CASSPPDRGWETQYF
v_call: TRBV25-1; j_call: TRBJ2-7; cdr3_aa: CASSIAGSYEQYF
v_call: TRBV14; j_call: TRBJ1-1; cdr3_aa: CASSQDEPPTQDTEAFF
v_call: TRBV11-2; j_call: TRBJ1-4; cdr3_aa: CASSLWDSINEKLFF
v_call: TRBV6-6; j_call: TRBJ2-2; cdr3_aa: CASNDRAPTGELFF
v_call: TRBV4-1; j_call: TRBJ1-6; cdr3_aa: CASSQDSSNYNSPLHF
v_call: TRBV28; j_call: TRBJ1-5; cdr3_aa: CASSGFQPQHF
v_call: TRBV10-3; j_call: TRBJ1-2; cdr3_aa: CAISEQAPYGYTF
v_call: TRBV18; j_call: TRBJ2-7; cdr3_aa: CASSPRGTAYEQYF
v_call: TRBV30; j_call: TRBJ1-5; cdr3_aa: CAWRAGGVQPQHF
v_call: TRBV30; j_call: TRBJ1-1; cdr3_aa: CAWRPTGTANTEAFF
v_call: TRBV4-1; j_call: TRBJ2-1; cdr3_aa: CASSLVLQGGGLRYNEQFF
v_call: TRBV7-8; j_call: TRBJ1-2; cdr3_aa: CASSLVQGSYGYTF
v_call: TRBV27; j_call: TRBJ1-1; cdr3_aa: CASTPSTGADTEAFF
v_call: TRBV29-1; j_call: TRBJ2-2; cdr3_aa: CSVGEPANTGELFF